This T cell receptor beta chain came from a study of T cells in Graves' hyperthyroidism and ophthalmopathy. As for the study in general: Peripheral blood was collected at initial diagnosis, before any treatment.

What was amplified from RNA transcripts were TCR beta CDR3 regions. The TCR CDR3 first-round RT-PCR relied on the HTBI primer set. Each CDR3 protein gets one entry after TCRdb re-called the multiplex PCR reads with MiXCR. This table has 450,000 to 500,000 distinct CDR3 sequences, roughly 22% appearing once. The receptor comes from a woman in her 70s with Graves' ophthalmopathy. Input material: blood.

The CDR3 loop is CASSPRGYFYEQYF. The CDR3 DNA reads TGTGCCAGTAGTCCGAGGGGATATTTTTACGAGCAGTACTTC. This chain joins TRBV19 and TRBJ2-7; D is tentatively TRBD1 or TRBD2 (5 bases each). The germline V gene has CDR1 LNHDA and CDR2 SQIVND (reference sequence). This CDR3 is built from 14 residues. The V and J ends lost 5 bases and 4 bases respectively, with 15 bases between them.